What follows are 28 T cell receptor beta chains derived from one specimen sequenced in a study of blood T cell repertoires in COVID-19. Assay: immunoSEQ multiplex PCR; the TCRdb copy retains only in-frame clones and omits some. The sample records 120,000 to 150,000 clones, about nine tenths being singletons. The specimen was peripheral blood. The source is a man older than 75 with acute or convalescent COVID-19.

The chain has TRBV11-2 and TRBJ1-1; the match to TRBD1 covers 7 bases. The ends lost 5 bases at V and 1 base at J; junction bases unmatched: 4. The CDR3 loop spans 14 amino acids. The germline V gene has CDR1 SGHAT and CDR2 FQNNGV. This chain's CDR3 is CASSQGQKNTEAFF. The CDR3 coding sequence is TGTGCCAGCAGCCAGGGACAGAAGAACACTGAAGCTTTCTTT.

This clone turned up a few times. The CDR3 sequence: CASSAVGLTYQETQYF. DNA of the CDR3: TGTGCCAGCAGTGCCGTGGGACTAACGTACCAAGAGACCCAGTACTTC. The genes are TRBV6-1 and TRBJ2-5, with 7 bases lining up with TRBD2. The ends lost 4 bases at V and 0 bases at J; junction bases unmatched: 8. The CDR3 totals 16 residues. Germline-derived CDR1 and CDR2 are MNHNS and SASEGT.

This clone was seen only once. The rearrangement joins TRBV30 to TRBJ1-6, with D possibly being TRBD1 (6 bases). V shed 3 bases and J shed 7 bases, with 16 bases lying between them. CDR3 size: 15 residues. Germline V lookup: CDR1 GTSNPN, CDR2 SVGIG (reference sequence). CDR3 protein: CAWRQGRRGNSPLHF. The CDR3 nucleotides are TGTGCCTGGAGACAGGGTCGCAGGGGCAATTCACCCCTCCACTTT.

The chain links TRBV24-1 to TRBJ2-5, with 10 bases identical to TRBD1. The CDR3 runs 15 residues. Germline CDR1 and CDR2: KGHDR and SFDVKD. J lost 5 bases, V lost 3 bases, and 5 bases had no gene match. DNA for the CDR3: TGTGCCACCAGTGATCCCCGGACAGGGGGTGAGACCCAGTACTTC. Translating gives CATSDPRTGGETQYF.

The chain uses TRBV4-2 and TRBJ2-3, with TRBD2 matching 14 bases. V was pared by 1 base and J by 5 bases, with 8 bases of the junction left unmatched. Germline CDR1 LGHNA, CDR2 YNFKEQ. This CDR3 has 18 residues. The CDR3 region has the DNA TGTGCCAGCAGCCAAGCTACCGGACTAGCGGGGGGTGTAGATACGCAGTATTTT. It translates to CASSQATGLAGGVDTQYF.

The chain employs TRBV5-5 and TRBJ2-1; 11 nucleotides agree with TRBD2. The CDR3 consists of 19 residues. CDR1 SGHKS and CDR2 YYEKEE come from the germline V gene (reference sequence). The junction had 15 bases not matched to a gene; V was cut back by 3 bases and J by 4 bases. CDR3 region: CASSSLGSIAGGRYNEQFF. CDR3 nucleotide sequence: TGTGCCAGCAGCTCCCTGGGCAGCATAGCGGGGGGGCGATACAATGAGCAGTTCTTC.

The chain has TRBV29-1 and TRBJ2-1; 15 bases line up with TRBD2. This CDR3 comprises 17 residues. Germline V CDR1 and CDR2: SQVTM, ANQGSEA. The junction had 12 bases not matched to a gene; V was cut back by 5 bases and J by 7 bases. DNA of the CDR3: TGCAGCGTTCAAGGACTAGCGGGGGGGCAATGGAGGAATGAGCAGTTCTTC. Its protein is CSVQGLAGGQWRNEQFF.

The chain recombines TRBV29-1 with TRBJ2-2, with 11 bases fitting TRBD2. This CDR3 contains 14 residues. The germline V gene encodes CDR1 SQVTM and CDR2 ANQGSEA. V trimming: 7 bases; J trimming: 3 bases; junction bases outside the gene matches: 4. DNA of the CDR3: TGCAGCGCTAGCGGGAGGAAGTACACCGGGGAGCTGTTTTTT. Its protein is CSASGRKYTGELFF.

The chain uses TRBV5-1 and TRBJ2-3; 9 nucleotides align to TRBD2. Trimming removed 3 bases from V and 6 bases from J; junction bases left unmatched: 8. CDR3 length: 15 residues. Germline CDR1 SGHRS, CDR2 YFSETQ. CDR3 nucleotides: TGCGCCAGCAGCTACCCTAGCGGGATTGGCGATACGCAGTATTTT. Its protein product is CASSYPSGIGDTQYF.

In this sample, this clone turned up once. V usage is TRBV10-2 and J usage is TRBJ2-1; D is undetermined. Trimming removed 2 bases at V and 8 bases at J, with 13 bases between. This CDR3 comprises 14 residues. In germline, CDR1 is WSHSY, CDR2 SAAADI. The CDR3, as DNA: TGCGCCAGCAGTGAGGTGCCGGGTCTGGATGAGCAGTTCTTC. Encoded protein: CASSEVPGLDEQFF.

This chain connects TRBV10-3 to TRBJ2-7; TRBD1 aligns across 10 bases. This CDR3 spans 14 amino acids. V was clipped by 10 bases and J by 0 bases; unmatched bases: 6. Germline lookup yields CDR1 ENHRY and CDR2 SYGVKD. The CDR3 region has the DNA TGTGCCACCGCGGGACAGGGGAACTCCTACGAGCAGTACTTC. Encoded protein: CATAGQGNSYEQYF.

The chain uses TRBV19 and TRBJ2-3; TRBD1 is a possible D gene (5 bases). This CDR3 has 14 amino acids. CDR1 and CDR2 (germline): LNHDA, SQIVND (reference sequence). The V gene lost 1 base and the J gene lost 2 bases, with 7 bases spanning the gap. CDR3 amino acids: CASSIGGFTDTQYF. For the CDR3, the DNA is TGTGCCAGTAGTATAGGGGGCTTCACAGATACGCAGTATTTT.

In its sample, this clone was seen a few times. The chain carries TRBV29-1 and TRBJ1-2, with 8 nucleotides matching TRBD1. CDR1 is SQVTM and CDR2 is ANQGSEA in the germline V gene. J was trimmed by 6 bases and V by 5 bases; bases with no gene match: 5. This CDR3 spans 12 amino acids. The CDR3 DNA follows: TGCAGCGTTCATACAGGGGGACATGGCTACACCTTC. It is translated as CSVHTGGHGYTF.

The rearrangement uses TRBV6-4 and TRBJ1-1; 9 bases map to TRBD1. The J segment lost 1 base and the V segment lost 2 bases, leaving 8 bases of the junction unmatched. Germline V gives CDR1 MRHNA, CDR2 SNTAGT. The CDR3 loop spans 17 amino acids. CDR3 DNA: TGTGCCAGCAGTGACCGCCACAGGGGGCAGCGGAACACTGAAGCTTTCTTT. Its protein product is CASSDRHRGQRNTEAFF.

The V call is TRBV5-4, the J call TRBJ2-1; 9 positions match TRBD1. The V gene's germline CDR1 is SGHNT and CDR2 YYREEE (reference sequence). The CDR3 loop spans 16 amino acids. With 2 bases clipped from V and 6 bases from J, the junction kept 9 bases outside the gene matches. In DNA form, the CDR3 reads TGTGCCAGCAGCTTAGGGTCCGGGACAGGGCTCAATGAGCAGTTCTTC. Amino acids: CASSLGSGTGLNEQFF.

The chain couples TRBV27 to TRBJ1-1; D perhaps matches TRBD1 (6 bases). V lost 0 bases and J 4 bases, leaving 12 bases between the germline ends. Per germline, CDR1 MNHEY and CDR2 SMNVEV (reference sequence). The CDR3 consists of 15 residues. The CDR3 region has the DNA TGTGCCAGCAGTTTATCGGTGGTCAGGGGCACTGAAGCTTTCTTT. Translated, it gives CASSLSVVRGTEAFF.

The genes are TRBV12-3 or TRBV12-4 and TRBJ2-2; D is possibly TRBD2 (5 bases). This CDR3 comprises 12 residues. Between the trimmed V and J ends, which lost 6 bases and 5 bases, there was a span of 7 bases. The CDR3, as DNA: TGTGCCAGCAGCAGAGGGACCGGGGAGCTGTTTTTT. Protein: CASSRGTGELFF.

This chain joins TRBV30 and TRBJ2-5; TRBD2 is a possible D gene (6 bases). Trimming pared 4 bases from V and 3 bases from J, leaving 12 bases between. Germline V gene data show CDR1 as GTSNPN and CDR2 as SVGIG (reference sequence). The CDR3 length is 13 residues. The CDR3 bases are TGTGCCTGGACTCCGGGACTCAAAGAGACCCAGTACTTC. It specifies CAWTPGLKETQYF.

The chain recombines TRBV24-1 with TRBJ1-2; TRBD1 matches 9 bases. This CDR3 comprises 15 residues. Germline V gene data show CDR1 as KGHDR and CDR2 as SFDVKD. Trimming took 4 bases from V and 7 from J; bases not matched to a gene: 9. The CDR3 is CATSEPGQGLRGYTF. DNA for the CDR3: TGTGCCACCAGTGAACCGGGACAGGGTCTACGTGGCTACACCTTC.

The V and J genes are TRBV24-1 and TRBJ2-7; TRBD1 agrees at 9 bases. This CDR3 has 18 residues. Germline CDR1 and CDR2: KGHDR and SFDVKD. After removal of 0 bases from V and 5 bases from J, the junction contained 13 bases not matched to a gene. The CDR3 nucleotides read TGTGCCACCAGTGATTTGTACGACAGGGGGAAGCTTTTAAACGAGCAGTACTTC. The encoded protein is CATSDLYDRGKLLNEQYF.

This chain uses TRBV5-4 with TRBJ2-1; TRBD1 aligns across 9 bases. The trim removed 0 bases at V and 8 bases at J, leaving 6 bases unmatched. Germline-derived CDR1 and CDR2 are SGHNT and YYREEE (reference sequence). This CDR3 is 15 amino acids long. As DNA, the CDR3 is TGTGCCAGCAGCTTGGAGGACAGGGGACGCGATGAGCAGTTCTTC. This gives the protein CASSLEDRGRDEQFF.

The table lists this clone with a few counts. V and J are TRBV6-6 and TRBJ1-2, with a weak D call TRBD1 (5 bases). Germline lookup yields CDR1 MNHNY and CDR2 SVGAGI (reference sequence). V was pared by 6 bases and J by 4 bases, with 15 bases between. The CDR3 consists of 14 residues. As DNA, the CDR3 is TGTGCCAGCAGGACTCAAGGGGTGGTCTATGGCTACACCTTC. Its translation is CASRTQGVVYGYTF.

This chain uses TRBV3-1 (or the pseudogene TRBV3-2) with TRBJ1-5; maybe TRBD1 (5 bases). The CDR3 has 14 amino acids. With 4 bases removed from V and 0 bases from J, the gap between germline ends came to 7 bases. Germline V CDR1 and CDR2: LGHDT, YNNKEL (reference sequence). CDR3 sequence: CASSPQGSNQPQHF. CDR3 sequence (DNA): TGTGCCAGCAGCCCGCAGGGTAGCAATCAGCCCCAGCATTTT.

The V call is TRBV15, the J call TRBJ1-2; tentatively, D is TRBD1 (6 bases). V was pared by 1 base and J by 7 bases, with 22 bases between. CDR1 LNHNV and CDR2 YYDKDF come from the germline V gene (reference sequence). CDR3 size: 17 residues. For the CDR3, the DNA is TGTGCCACCAGCAGAGCACAACCTGGACAGTCCGGCCTTGGCTACACCTTC. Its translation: CATSRAQPGQSGLGYTF.

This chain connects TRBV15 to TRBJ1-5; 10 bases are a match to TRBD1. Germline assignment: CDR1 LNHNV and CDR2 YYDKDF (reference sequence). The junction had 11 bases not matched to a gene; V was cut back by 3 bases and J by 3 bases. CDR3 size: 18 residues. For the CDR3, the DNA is TGTGCCACCAGCAGGAACCCCGGGACAGGGGTGAACAATCAGCCCCAGCATTTT. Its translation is CATSRNPGTGVNNQPQHF. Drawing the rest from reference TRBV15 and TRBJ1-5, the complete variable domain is DAMVIQNPRYQVTQFGKPVTLSCSQTLNHNVMYWYQQKSSQAPKLLFHYYDKDFNNEADTPDNFQSRRPNTSFCFLDIRSPGLGDTAMYLCATSRNPGTGVNNQPQHFGDGTRLSIL.

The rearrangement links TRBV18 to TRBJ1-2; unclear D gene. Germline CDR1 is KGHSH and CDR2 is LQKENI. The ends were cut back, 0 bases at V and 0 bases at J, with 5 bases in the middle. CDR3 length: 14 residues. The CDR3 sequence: CASSPPLANYGYTF. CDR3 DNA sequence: TGTGCCAGCTCACCACCTCTAGCTAACTATGGCTACACCTTC. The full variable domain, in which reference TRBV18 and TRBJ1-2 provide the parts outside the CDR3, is NAGVMQNPRHLVRRRGQEARLRCSPMKGHSHVYWYRQLPEEGLKFMVYLQKENIIDESGMPKERFSAEFPKEGPSILRIQQVVRGDSAAYFCASSPPLANYGYTFGSGTRLTVV.

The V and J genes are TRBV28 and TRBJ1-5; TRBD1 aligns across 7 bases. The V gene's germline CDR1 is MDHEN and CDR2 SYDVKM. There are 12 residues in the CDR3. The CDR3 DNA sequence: TGTGCAACCAGGGGGGTCTATCAGCCCCAGCATTTT. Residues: CATRGVYQPQHF.

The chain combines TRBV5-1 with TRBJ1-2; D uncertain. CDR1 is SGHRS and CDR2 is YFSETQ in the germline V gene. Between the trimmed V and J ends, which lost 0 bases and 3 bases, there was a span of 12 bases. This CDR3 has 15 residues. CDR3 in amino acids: CASSLAPRVDYGYTF. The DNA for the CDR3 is TGCGCCAGCAGCTTGGCGCCGCGTGTTGACTATGGCTACACCTTC.